This TCR beta chain is drawn from a study of T-cell memory formation after mild COVID-19. Broader study findings: Clones that got smaller from day 15 to 85 had even CD4/CD8, while clones growing later tipped toward CD4+. Mostly located in CM and EM were contracting CD4+ clones, with contracting CD8+ clones located in EMRA.

Trimming removed 0 bases at V and 4 bases at J, with 21 bases between. The CDR3 contains 19 residues. Germline V lookup: CDR1 LGHNA, CDR2 YSLEER. This clonotype was seen a few times. Its antigen is not known. TCRdb re-called the 5' RACE reads with MiXCR, one entry per CDR3 protein. The top ten clones hold under 25% of a sample with 250,000 to 400,000 distinct CDR3 sequences, 14% of them seen once. Sequenced material: PBMCs or a T cell subset sorted from them (not recorded which). The gene calls are TRBV4-3 and TRBJ2-2, with unresolved D. The sequence was obtained from a man between 18 and 29 years old who had mild COVID-19 (a few samples of this study predate the infection). Cell type and time point are not known. The CDR3 coding sequence is TGCGCCAGCAGCCAAGATTCCACGAGAGCAAGTCATTTCACCGGGGAGCTGTTTTTT. As protein: CASSQDSTRASHFTGELFF.